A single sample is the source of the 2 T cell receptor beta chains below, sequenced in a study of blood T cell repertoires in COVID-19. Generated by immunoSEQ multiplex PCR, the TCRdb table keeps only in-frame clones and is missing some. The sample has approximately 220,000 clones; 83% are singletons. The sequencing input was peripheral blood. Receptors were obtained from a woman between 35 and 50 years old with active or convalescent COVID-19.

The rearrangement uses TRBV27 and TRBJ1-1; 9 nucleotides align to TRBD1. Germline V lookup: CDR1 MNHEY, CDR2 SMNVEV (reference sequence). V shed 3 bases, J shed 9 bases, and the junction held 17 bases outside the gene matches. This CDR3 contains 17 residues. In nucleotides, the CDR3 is TGTGCCAGCAGTTTTTCCTCCACGCAGACAGGGGGACGGAAAGCTTTCTTT. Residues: CASSFSSTQTGGRKAFF.

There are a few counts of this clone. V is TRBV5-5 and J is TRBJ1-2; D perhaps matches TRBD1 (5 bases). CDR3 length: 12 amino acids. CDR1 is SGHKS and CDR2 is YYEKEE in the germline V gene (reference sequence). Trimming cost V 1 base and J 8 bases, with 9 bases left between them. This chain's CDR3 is CASSLQGSGYTF. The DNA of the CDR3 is TGTGCCAGCAGCTTGCAGGGAAGCGGCTACACCTTC.